The subject of this entry is one TCR beta chain. This entry is derived from a study of blood T cell repertoires in COVID-19. Study in general: The origin of the acute and convalescent COVID-19 samples was the United States, Italy and Spain.

V dropped 4 bases and J dropped 6 bases, with 21 bases sitting between them. There are 16 residues in the CDR3. Authors' data handling: Nucleated cell counts were estimated from reference gene primer amplification. Measured with immunoSEQ multiplex PCR; TCRdb has only the in-frame clones, and not every one. V and J calls and clone size are as listed in that table; D and trimming were resolved from the DNA. The sample includes 150,000 or so clones, over 70% seen only once; the top ten take roughly 0.6%. This sequence originates from a man in his sixties with acute or convalescent COVID-19. What was sequenced was peripheral blood. The V call is TRBV23-1, the J call TRBJ1-1; D not resolved. TRBV23-1 falls under the ORF class, with uncertain function. CDR3 residues: CASSPPSKGGFAEAFF. The CDR3 DNA is TGCGCCAGCAGTCCCCCTTCTAAGGGCGGGTTCGCTGAAGCTTTCTTT.